These 23 T cell receptor beta chains share one sample of origin, sequenced in a study of T cells in Graves' hyperthyroidism and ophthalmopathy. The TCR beta CDR3 regions underwent amplification using RNA transcripts as the source. First-round RT-PCR with HTBI primers amplified the TCR CDR3 region. TCRdb passed the multiplex PCR reads through MiXCR, listing each CDR3 protein once. The table lists around 700,000 distinct CDR3 sequences, over 15% of them singletons. The material sequenced was blood. These receptors came from a woman in her 50s with Graves' hyperthyroidism that later progressed to Graves' ophthalmopathy.

The chain couples TRBV6-5 to TRBJ2-1; D gene unclear. CDR3 size: 12 residues. In germline, CDR1 is MNHEY, CDR2 SVGAGI. V dropped 3 bases and J dropped 9 bases, with 9 bases sitting between them. The CDR3 coding sequence is TGTGCCAGCAGTTATGGGATTAGTGAGCAGTTCTTC. Amino acid sequence: CASSYGISEQFF.

V and J are TRBV12-3 or TRBV12-4 and TRBJ2-5, with TRBD2 identical over 12 bases. The trim removed 6 bases at V and 0 bases at J, leaving 11 bases unmatched. CDR3 size: 18 residues. CDR3 bases: TGTGCCAGCAGATATTCTAGCGGGGGGGACCCCAACCAAGAGACCCAGTACTTC. Residues: CASRYSSGGDPNQETQYF.

The chain joins TRBV6-6 to TRBJ1-5; D call uncertain. The CDR3 has 15 amino acids. The V end lost 0 bases, the J end lost 4 bases, and 10 bases lay between the germline ends. Germline lookup yields CDR1 MNHNY and CDR2 SVGAGI (reference sequence). Here the CDR3 DNA reads TGTGCCAGCAGTTACTCGTCCCAGTCGAATCAGCCCCAGCATTTT. It encodes CASSYSSQSNQPQHF.

The chain is built from TRBV7-6 and TRBJ2-7, with TRBD2 matching over 9 bases. J gave up 3 bases and V 3 bases, and 6 bases lay outside the gene matches. The CDR3 length is 15 residues. From germline, CDR1 is SGHVS and CDR2 FNYEAQ. CDR3 loop: CASSLGTSLLYEQYF. The DNA of the CDR3 is TGTGCCAGCAGCTTGGGGACTAGCCTACTCTACGAGCAGTACTTC.

A few counts support this clonotype. The V and J genes are TRBV30 and TRBJ2-5; TRBD2 matches at 12 bases. The V gene end was trimmed by 0 bases and the J gene end by 2 bases; junction bases not matched to a gene: 7. CDR1 is GTSNPN and CDR2 is SVGIG in the germline V gene (reference sequence). The CDR3 is made up of 17 amino acids. In nucleotides, the CDR3 is TGTGCCTGGAGTGTCTTTATAGGACTAGCGGGGCAAGAGACCCAGTACTTC. Its translation is CAWSVFIGLAGQETQYF. The full variable domain, in which reference TRBV30 and TRBJ2-5 provide the parts outside the CDR3, is SQTIHQWPATLVQPVGSPLSLECTVEGTSNPNLYWYRQAAGRGLQLLFYSVGIGQISSEVPQNLSASRPQDRQFILSSKKLLLSDSGFYLCAWSVFIGLAGQETQYFGPGTRLLVL.

As regards this clonotype: This sequence may be a read error, since a much larger clone differs from it by one base. The rearrangement uses TRBV11-1 and TRBJ2-3; 8 nucleotides align to TRBD2. Germline loops: CDR1 SGHAT, CDR2 FQDESV (reference sequence). V lost 5 bases to trimming and J lost 6 bases; unmatched junction nucleotides: 16. This CDR3 contains 17 residues. The CDR3 protein is CASSILSSGVSSDTQYF. CDR3 DNA: TGTGCCAGCAGCATACTAAGTAGCGGGGTCTCCAGTGATACGCAGTATTTT.

The chain is built from TRBV3-1 and TRBJ1-2; D is perhaps TRBD1 (6 bases). V was trimmed by 6 bases and J by 6 bases, leaving 20 bases between them. The CDR3 sequence is 15 residues long. In germline, CDR1 is LGHDT, CDR2 YNNKEL (reference sequence). CDR3 loop: CASRLSGQGFNGYTF. CDR3 nucleotide sequence: TGTGCCAGCAGACTATCCGGTCAGGGGTTTAATGGCTACACCTTC.

The chain couples TRBV3-1 to TRBJ2-1, with TRBD2 matching 9 bases. Germline loops: CDR1 LGHDT, CDR2 YNNKEL (reference sequence). V dropped 0 bases and J dropped 10; count of bases not matched to a gene: 7. This CDR3 spans 15 amino acids. The DNA for the CDR3 is TGTGCCAGCAGCCAAGAAGGGCTAGCGGGGCACGAGCAGTTCTTC. This translates into CASSQEGLAGHEQFF.

This clonotype occurred a few times. The CDR3 loop reads CASSLLGDLREQFF. The CDR3 region has the DNA TGTGCCAGCAGCTTGCTGGGGGACCTCCGGGAGCAGTTCTTC. This chain links TRBV5-5 with TRBJ2-1, with D perhaps TRBD1 or TRBD2 (5 bases each). The ends were cut back, 1 base at V and 10 bases at J, with 15 bases in the middle. This CDR3 has 14 residues. The germline gives CDR1 SGHKS, CDR2 YYEKEE (reference sequence).

This clonotype was recorded many times. CDR3 sequence: CSASGVTSYEQYF. As DNA, the CDR3 is TGCAGTGCTTCGGGGGTTACCTCCTACGAGCAGTACTTC. The V gene is TRBV20-1, the J gene TRBJ2-7; weak D call: TRBD2 (6 bases). The CDR3 covers 13 residues. V shed 5 bases and J shed 0 bases, with 11 bases lying between them. CDR1 and CDR2 (germline): DFQATT, SNEGSKA (reference sequence).

This clonotype was observed a few times. The rearrangement joins TRBV15 to TRBJ1-2, with TRBD1 matching 7 bases. The germline V gene encodes CDR1 LNHNV and CDR2 YYDKDF (reference sequence). V trimming: 0 bases; J trimming: 4 bases; junction bases outside the gene matches: 5. The CDR3 is 15 amino acids. The CDR3 loop is CATSRDFWDSYGYTF. CDR3 DNA: TGTGCCACCAGCAGAGATTTTTGGGACAGCTATGGCTACACCTTC.

The rearrangement uses TRBV2 and TRBJ1-5, with a tentative D call TRBD1 (5 bases). V dropped 8 bases and J dropped 2 bases, with 16 bases sitting between them. The germline CDR1 and CDR2 sequences are SNHLY and FYNNEI. This CDR3 has 15 residues. CDR3 DNA: TGTGCCAGCTCCCTAGGGGCTATTGGCAATCAGCCCCAGCATTTT. Translating gives CASSLGAIGNQPQHF.

This clonotype was picked up many times. This rearrangement joins TRBV6-1 to TRBJ1-5; TRBD1 is a possible D gene (6 bases). Germline V lookup: CDR1 MNHNS, CDR2 SASEGT. This CDR3 has 17 amino acids. V shed 7 bases and J shed 0 bases, with 19 bases lying between them. The CDR3: CASKGGRPFDSNQPQHF. CDR3 DNA: TGTGCCAGCAAGGGGGGGAGGCCTTTCGATAGCAATCAGCCCCAGCATTTT.

This clonotype was counted between two and nine times. The chain recombines TRBV20-1 with TRBJ2-5; 9 positions agree with TRBD1. V trimming: 3 bases; J trimming: 5 bases; junction bases outside the gene matches: 4. Germline V gene data show CDR1 as DFQATT and CDR2 as SNEGSKA (reference sequence). CDR3 size: 13 residues. CDR3 DNA sequence: TGCAGTGCTAGTGGGACAGGGTTCGAGACCCAGTACTTC. It yields the protein CSASGTGFETQYF.

This chain joins TRBV6-2 or TRBV6-3 and TRBJ1-2, with a weak D call TRBD1 (5 bases). The CDR3 has 12 residues. The germline V gene has CDR1 MNHEY and CDR2 SVGEGT. The ends were cut back, 6 bases at V and 8 bases at J, with 13 bases in the middle. The CDR3 protein is CASSGGGGGYTF. Written as DNA, the CDR3 is TGTGCCAGCAGCGGGGGGGGAGGCGGCTACACCTTC.

This clonotype was seen ten or more times. The V call is TRBV5-1, the J call TRBJ1-1; possibly TRBD1 for D (5 bases). This CDR3 spans 11 amino acids. Germline loops: CDR1 SGHRS, CDR2 YFSETQ. Trimming took 7 bases from V and 6 from J, leaving 10 bases between them. CDR3: CASHRDSEAFF. In nucleotides, the CDR3 is TGCGCCAGCCACCGGGACTCTGAAGCTTTCTTT.

This clonotype was observed at least ten times. The chain couples TRBV6-1 to TRBJ1-1, with D possibly matching TRBD1 (6 bases). Per germline, CDR1 MNHNS and CDR2 SASEGT. The CDR3 consists of 14 residues. Trimming stripped 4 bases from V and 4 bases from J, with 13 bases between. CDR3 region: CASSAGTTSTEAFF. Written as DNA, the CDR3 is TGTGCCAGCAGTGCCGGGACAACGAGCACTGAAGCTTTCTTT.

In its sample, this clonotype was seen a few times. V and J are TRBV7-9 and TRBJ2-7, with 7 bases that match TRBD1. V gave up 5 bases and J gave up 3 bases; unmatched junction bases: 13. This CDR3 has 16 residues. Germline CDR1 is SEHNR and CDR2 is FQNEAQ (reference sequence). The CDR3 bases are TGTGCCAGCAGCCCCTTGGGACAGCTGGGAAGCTACGAGCAGTACTTC. As protein: CASSPLGQLGSYEQYF.

This chain uses TRBV20-1 with TRBJ1-5; D is ambiguous. The CDR3 is 14 amino acids. The germline V and J ends were trimmed by 5 bases and 1 base, with 12 bases remaining between them. CDR1 is DFQATT and CDR2 is SNEGSKA in the germline V gene (reference sequence). The CDR3: CSAVDLGSNQPQHF. CDR3 nucleotide sequence: TGCAGTGCTGTGGACCTTGGGAGCAATCAGCCCCAGCATTTT.

As to this clonotype: One end of the junction fails to match germline, which may point to a read error. V gene TRBV18 combines with J gene TRBJ1-4; 9 nucleotides align to TRBD1. This CDR3 has 16 residues. Per the germline V gene, CDR1 is KGHSH and CDR2 is LQKENI. CDR3 nucleotides: TGTGCCAGCACACCGAGATTGGGACAGGGTAGGGAAAAACTGTTTTTT. Protein: CASTPRLGQGREKLFF.

This clonotype was seen ten or more times. The rearrangement joins TRBV12-3 or TRBV12-4 to TRBJ1-1; weak D call: TRBD1 (5 bases). Trimming pared 3 bases from V and 11 bases from J, leaving 10 bases between. This CDR3 region has 11 residues. CDR3 sequence reads: CASSFRGDAFF. The CDR3 bases are TGTGCCAGCAGTTTTCGAGGGGACGCTTTCTTT.

V and J are TRBV10-3 and TRBJ2-3; TRBD2 aligns across 11 bases. The germline CDR1 and CDR2 sequences are ENHRY and SYGVKD. CDR3 length equals 15 residues. Losses at the gene ends were 8 bases for V and 1 base for J; bases not matched to a gene: 5. The CDR3 DNA sequence: TGTGCCATCCAAACTAGCGGGGGTCGCACAGATACGCAGTATTTT. Residues: CAIQTSGGRTDTQYF.

This clonotype occurred many times. V gene TRBV27 combines with J gene TRBJ2-1; TRBD2 matches 8 bases. Per the germline V gene, CDR1 is MNHEY and CDR2 is SMNVEV (reference sequence). Unmatched junction bases numbered 16, after V lost 3 bases and J lost 6 bases. The CDR3 totals 18 residues. The CDR3 is CASSFPPFRSGGFNEQFF. As DNA, the CDR3 is TGTGCCAGCAGTTTCCCCCCCTTTAGGAGCGGGGGCTTCAATGAGCAGTTCTTC.